This is a list of T cell receptor beta chains from one sample in a study of CD8 T cells in ankylosing spondylitis. TCRdb recomputed calls from the 5' RACE reads with MiXCR, one row per CDR3 protein. Of 470,000 or so distinct CDR3 sequences in the sample, roughly a quarter were seen once. The sample comprised blood, either unsorted or a sorted T cell fraction (not recorded which). These receptors were obtained from a male donor with ankylosing spondylitis. Each CDR3 is given with its conserved first and last residue. Fields, in order: clone size, J gene, V gene, D gene, CDR3 protein, CDR3 DNA. D genes are given only for firm matches. The listing skips clone size in some rows; elsewhere it reads once, few, many or a size class.

size: many
J: TRBJ1-1
V: TRBV5-1
D: -
CDR3: CASSLLGLNTEAFF
DNA: TGTGCCAGCAGTTTGTTGGGGCTGAACACTGAAGCTTTCTTT

size: few
J: TRBJ2-1
V: TRBV12-3/TRBV12-4
D: -
CDR3: CASSLGPYGSRVF
DNA: TGTGCCAGCAGTTTAGGGCCCTACGGGAGCCGGGTCTTC

size: few
J: TRBJ2-1
V: TRBV3-1
D: -
CDR3: CASSQDRAYGEQFF
DNA: TGTGCCAGCAGCCAAGATCGGGCCTACGGGGAGCAGTTCTTC

size: -
J: TRBJ1-5
V: TRBV6-2/TRBV6-3
D: TRBD1
CDR3: CASSPNLGGNNQPQHF
DNA: TGTGCCAGCAGCCCCAATTTAGGGGGCAACAATCAGCCCCAGCATTTT

size: -
J: TRBJ1-1
V: TRBV20-1
D: -
CDR3: CSARPRGRVNTEAFF
DNA: TGCAGTGCTAGACCACGGGGGCGCGTGAACACTGAAGCTTTCTTT

size: -
J: TRBJ1-5
V: TRBV3-1
D: -
CDR3: CASSQRGGPQPQHF
DNA: TGTGCCAGCAGCCAAAGGGGGGGGCCCCAGCCCCAGCATTTT

size: -
J: TRBJ1-6
V: TRBV7-8
D: -
CDR3: CASSGHRETDSPLHF
DNA: TGTGCCAGCAGCGGACACAGGGAGACTGATTCACCCCTCCACTTT

size: many
J: TRBJ1-3
V: TRBV3-1
D: -
CDR3: CASSQAGSGNTIYF
DNA: TGTGCCAGCAGCCAGGCGGGGTCTGGAAACACCATATATTTT

size: few
J: TRBJ1-3
V: TRBV3-1
D: -
CDR3: CASSQDKGKSSGNTIYF
DNA: TGTGCCAGCAGCCAAGATAAAGGGAAGTCCTCTGGAAACACCATATATTTT

size: few
J: TRBJ2-1
V: TRBV7-8
D: -
CDR3: CASSEGGTTYNEQFF
DNA: TGTGCCAGCAGCGAGGGGGGGACGACCTACAATGAGCAGTTCTTC

size: many
J: TRBJ1-5
V: TRBV12-3/TRBV12-4
D: TRBD1
CDR3: CASSRDRVNQPQHF
DNA: TGTGCCAGCAGTCGGGACAGGGTCAATCAGCCCCAGCATTTT

size: few
J: TRBJ2-1
V: TRBV6-1
D: -
CDR3: CASSAREWNEQFF
DNA: TGTGCCAGCAGTGCGAGGGAGTGGAATGAGCAGTTCTTC

size: -
J: TRBJ2-7
V: TRBV12-3/TRBV12-4
D: -
CDR3: CASSFAAGDSYEQYF
DNA: TGTGCCAGCAGTTTTGCGGCAGGGGACTCCTACGAGCAGTACTTC

size: once
J: TRBJ2-1
V: TRBV20-1
D: -
CDR3: CSARDGQGGPNEQFF
DNA: TGCAGTGCTAGAGATGGACAGGGAGGGCCCAATGAGCAGTTCTTC

size: -
J: TRBJ2-5
V: TRBV20-1
D: -
CDR3: CSAQDESSDQETQYF
DNA: TGCAGTGCTCAAGACGAATCTAGCGACCAAGAGACCCAGTACTTC

size: -
J: TRBJ2-1
V: TRBV20-1
D: -
CDR3: CSAREGADAYNEQFF
DNA: TGCAGTGCTAGAGAGGGTGCGGACGCATACAATGAGCAGTTCTTC

size: few
J: TRBJ2-5
V: TRBV20-1
D: TRBD1
CDR3: CSARGGDREETQYF
DNA: TGCAGTGCTAGAGGGGGGGACAGGGAAGAGACCCAGTACTTC